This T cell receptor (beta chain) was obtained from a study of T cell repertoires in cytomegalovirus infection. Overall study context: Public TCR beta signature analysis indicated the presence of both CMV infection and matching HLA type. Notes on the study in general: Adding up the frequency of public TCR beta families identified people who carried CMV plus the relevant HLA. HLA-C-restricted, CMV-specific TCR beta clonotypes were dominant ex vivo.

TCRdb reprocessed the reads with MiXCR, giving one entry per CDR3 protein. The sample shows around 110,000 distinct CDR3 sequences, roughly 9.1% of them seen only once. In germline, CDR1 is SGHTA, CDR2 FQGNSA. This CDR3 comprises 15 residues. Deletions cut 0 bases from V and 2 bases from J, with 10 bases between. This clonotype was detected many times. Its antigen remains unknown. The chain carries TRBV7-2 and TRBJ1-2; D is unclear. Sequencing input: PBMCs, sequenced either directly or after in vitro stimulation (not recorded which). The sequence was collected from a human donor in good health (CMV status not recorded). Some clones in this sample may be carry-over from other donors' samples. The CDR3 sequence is CASSLAQGLNYGYTF. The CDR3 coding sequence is TGTGCCAGCAGCTTAGCGCAAGGGCTGAACTATGGCTACACCTTC.